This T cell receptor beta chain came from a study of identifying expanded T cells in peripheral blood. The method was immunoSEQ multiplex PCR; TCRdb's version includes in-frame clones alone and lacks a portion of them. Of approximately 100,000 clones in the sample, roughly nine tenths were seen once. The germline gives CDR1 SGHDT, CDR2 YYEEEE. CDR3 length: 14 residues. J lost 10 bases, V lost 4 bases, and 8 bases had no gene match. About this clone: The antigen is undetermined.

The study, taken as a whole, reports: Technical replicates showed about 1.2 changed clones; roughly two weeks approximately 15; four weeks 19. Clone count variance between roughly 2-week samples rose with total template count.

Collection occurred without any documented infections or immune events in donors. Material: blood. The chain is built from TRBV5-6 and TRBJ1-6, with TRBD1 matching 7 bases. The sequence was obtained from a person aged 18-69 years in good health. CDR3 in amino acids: CASSRRQGGSPLHF. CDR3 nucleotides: TGTGCCAGCAGCAGAAGACAGGGTGGGTCACCCCTCCACTTT.